The present entry profiles one T cell receptor (beta chain) with its context. A read error may account for a junction end that differs from germline. As for time point: pre-treatment baseline. Germline V gives CDR1 MNHEY, CDR2 SMNVEV (reference sequence). The CDR3 totals 14 residues. This sample stems from a study of blood T cell dynamics during melanoma immunotherapy. Overall study context: Metastatic melanoma patients received first-line pembrolizumab or nivolumab plus ipilimumab.

Libraries were prepared by immunoSEQ multiplex PCR; TCRdb keeps only in-frame clonotypes and omits some of them. Of 17,000 or so clones in the sample, roughly 80% were seen once. This specimen was blood, taken from a patient treated with checkpoint blockade. The chain carries TRBV27 and TRBJ2-7; TRBD1 matches 10 bases. This receptor was identified in a human donor with melanoma. CDR3 in amino acids: CASRAGTGASYQLF. The CDR3 DNA reads as TGTGCCAGCAGAGCCGGGACAGGGGCATCCTACCAACTCTTC.